This T cell receptor beta chain came from a study of cytomegalovirus exposure and HLA in healthy donors. Study overall: The study's early data release held 75 million to 95 million unique TCRs from HLA-typed donors.

Study-level findings and limits: Later on, analysis showed that most CMV-associated TCR beta chains appeared to be HLA-restricted.

The study ran its PCR with 60 Vbeta and 13 Jbeta primers. Data came from immunoSEQ multiplex PCR; TCRdb stores just in-frame clones and leaves some out. Of more than 110,000 clones in the sample, 80% were seen once. This clone appeared once. Antigen unknown. The CDR3 contains 15 residues. Germline CDR1 is SGHNT and CDR2 is YYREEE (reference sequence). Trimming at V came to 0 bases and at J to 9 bases, leaving 10 bases not matched to a gene. The rearrangement joins TRBV5-4 to TRBJ2-5; 8 nucleotides align to TRBD2. What was sequenced was PBMCs. The receptor was derived from a man younger than 45 in good health and CMV-seronegative. The CDR3 protein is CASSLGGLAQGAQYF. DNA of the CDR3: TGTGCCAGCAGCTTGGGTGGACTAGCCCAAGGGGCCCAGTACTTC. Full variable domain (missing parts from reference TRBV5-4 and TRBJ2-5): ETGVTQSPTHLIKTRGQQVTLRCSSQSGHNTVSWYQQALGQGPQFIFQYYREEENGRGNFPPRFSGLQFPNYSSELNVNALELDDSALYLCASSLGGLAQGAQYFGPGTRLLVL.